This paragraph reports one TCR beta chain. The data were obtained in a study of blood T cell repertoires in COVID-19. Study summary: Samples taken during acute and convalescent COVID-19 were collected in the United States, Italy and Spain. In each case, the material was cDNA or gDNA derived from T cells, B-cell-depleted T cells, or PBMCs.

Authors' methods: From reference gene primer amplification, estimates of nucleated cell counts were derived. Sequencing was performed with immunoSEQ multiplex PCR; in TCRdb, only in-frame clones are kept and a portion is missing. The V and J calls and the clone size are those of that table, but D and trimming were determined from the DNA. Of under 300,000 clones listed, 80% to 90% are singletons. CDR1 is SQVTM and CDR2 is ANQGSEA in the germline V gene. V was trimmed by 7 bases and J by 4 bases, leaving 10 bases between them. CDR3 length equals 11 residues. The sequence was obtained from a woman aged 65 to 85 with acute or convalescent COVID-19. The genes are TRBV29-1 and TRBJ1-1; perhaps TRBD1 as D (6 bases). Source material: peripheral blood. The DNA for the CDR3 is TGCAGCGGCCGGGACACCACTGAAGCTTTCTTT. Translation: CSGRDTTEAFF.